A selection of T cell receptor beta chains follows, all from one sample in a study of STAT5B mutations in CD4+ large granular lymphocyte leukemia. Measured with immunoSEQ multiplex PCR; TCRdb has only the in-frame clones, and not every one. The sample holds approximately 600 clones, under 75% seen once. Sample: PBMCs. The receptors come from a woman older than 75 with CD4+ T-cell large granular lymphocyte leukemia. The CDR3 runs from the conserved cysteine through the conserved F or W. D genes are given only for firm matches. The size field is filled for only some rows; it gives once, few, many or a size class.

J gene,D gene,V gene,clone size,CDR3 protein,CDR3 DNA
TRBJ2-1,.,TRBV5-1,once,CASSLLGNSYNEQFF,TGCGCCAGCAGCTTGTTGGGTAACTCCTACAATGAGCAGTTCTTC
TRBJ2-7,.,TRBV5-6,.,CASSGPGTEFYEQYF,TGTGCCAGCAGCGGACCCGGGACGGAATTCTACGAGCAGTACTTC
TRBJ2-1,.,TRBV7-2,.,CASSTSPFGEQFF,TGTGCCAGCAGCACCTCGCCCTTCGGCGAGCAGTTCTTC
TRBJ1-5,.,TRBV18,.,CASSPVQTSAIDQPQHF,TGTGCCAGCTCACCAGTCCAGACCTCCGCAATAGATCAGCCCCAGCATTTT
TRBJ2-7,.,TRBV7-9,.,CASSPPGFSYEQYF,TGTGCCAGCAGCCCCCCGGGTTTCTCCTACGAGCAGTACTTC
TRBJ1-2,TRBD1,TRBV5-4,.,CASSGTGLYGYTF,TGTGCCAGCAGCGGGACAGGACTCTATGGCTACACCTTC
TRBJ2-7,.,TRBV30,.,CAWSGYLSYEQYF,TGTGCCTGGAGTGGCTACCTTTCCTACGAGCAGTACTTC
TRBJ1-1,.,TRBV9,.,CASSSGTGNEAFF,TGTGCCAGCAGCTCCGGGACGGGAAATGAAGCTTTCTTT
TRBJ2-7,TRBD2,TRBV11-2,.,CASSPTSGRVFEQYF,TGTGCCAGCAGCCCTACTAGCGGGAGGGTTTTCGAGCAGTACTTC
TRBJ2-1,.,TRBV10-1,.,CASSETSYNEQFF,TGCGCCAGCAGTGAGACGTCCTACAATGAGCAGTTCTTC
TRBJ2-3,.,TRBV14,large,CASSLLSTIDTQYF,TGTGCCAGCAGCCTTTTGAGCACCATTGATACGCAGTATTTT
TRBJ1-1,.,TRBV20-1,few,CSASRTGEAFF,TGCAGTGCTTCCAGGACGGGCGAAGCTTTCTTT
TRBJ2-2,.,TRBV18,.,CASSPVENGELFF,TGTGCCAGCTCACCGGTGGAGAACGGGGAGCTGTTTTTT
TRBJ2-3,.,TRBV5-4,few,CASSPPGGARTDTQYF,TGTGCCAGCAGCCCCCCGGGCGGAGCCCGCACAGATACGCAGTATTTT
TRBJ1-2,.,TRBV30,few,CAWTPTVYGYTF,TGTGCCTGGACCCCGACTGTCTATGGCTACACCTTC
TRBJ1-1,.,TRBV29-1,few,CSVVWGAGMNTEAFF,TGCAGCGTAGTATGGGGGGCGGGAATGAACACTGAAGCTTTCTTT
TRBJ1-1,.,TRBV7-9,.,CASSDGPRAFF,TGTGCCAGCAGCGACGGCCCGCGGGCTTTCTTT
TRBJ2-1,.,TRBV7-2,.,CASSYYNEQFF,TGTGCCAGCAGCTACTACAATGAGCAGTTCTTC
TRBJ1-2,.,TRBV23-1,.,CASSRRRGTNYGYTF,TGCGCCAGCAGTCGGAGGAGGGGAACTAATTATGGCTACACCTTC
TRBJ2-5,.,TRBV27,.,CASSFGLTEETQYF,TGTGCCAGCAGTTTTGGGCTGACTGAAGAGACCCAGTACTTC
TRBJ2-1,TRBD1,TRBV7-2,.,CASSPMGTGGYNEQFF,TGTGCCAGCAGCCCTATGGGGACAGGGGGTTACAATGAGCAGTTCTTC
TRBJ1-1,.,TRBV27,.,CASSWGTVNTEAFF,TGTGCCAGCAGCTGGGGGACGGTGAACACTGAAGCTTTCTTT
TRBJ2-7,.,TRBV7-8,.,CASSHRRASSYEQYF,TGTGCCAGCAGCCACCGCAGGGCGAGCTCCTACGAGCAGTACTTC
TRBJ2-7,.,TRBV18,few,CASSPGGGWLDEQYF,TGTGCCAGCTCACCCGGCGGGGGCTGGCTCGACGAGCAGTACTTC
TRBJ2-5,.,TRBV5-1,.,CASSFPDQETQYF,TGCGCCAGCAGCTTTCCCGACCAAGAGACCCAGTACTTC
TRBJ2-3,.,TRBV19,.,CASSSGTGTDTQYF,TGTGCCAGTAGTTCCGGGACTGGTACAGATACGCAGTATTTT
TRBJ2-3,TRBD2,TRBV5-1,.,CASRPIAGGLDTQYF,TGCGCCAGCAGACCGATAGCGGGAGGGTTGGATACGCAGTATTTT
TRBJ2-4,.,TRBV7-9,.,CASSLGGSPSKNIQYF,TGTGCCAGCAGCTTAGGCGGGTCGCCCTCCAAAAACATTCAGTACTTC
TRBJ2-7,.,TRBV15,.,CATSRDNTASSYEQYF,TGTGCCACCAGCAGAGATAATACAGCCAGCTCCTACGAGCAGTACTTC
TRBJ2-3,TRBD1,TRBV11-2,once,CASSGRDSRQTTSTDTQYF,TGTGCCAGCAGCGGCCGGGACAGTCGCCAAACGACTAGCACAGATACGCAGTATTTT
TRBJ2-6,.,TRBV11-3,.,CASNGAGANVLTF,TGTGCCAGCAATGGGGCTGGGGCCAACGTCCTGACTTTC
TRBJ2-7,TRBD2,TRBV11-2,few,CASSLYSGTSYEQYF,TGTGCCAGCAGCTTATACTCGGGGACTAGCTACGAGCAGTACTTC
TRBJ1-2,.,TRBV6-5,.,CASRSSYGYTF,TGTGCCAGCAGATCCTCTTATGGCTACACCTTC
TRBJ1-1,TRBD1,TRBV29-1,.,CSVQGARVEAFF,TGCAGCGTACAGGGGGCGCGGGTTGAAGCTTTCTTT
TRBJ2-1,TRBD2,TRBV27,.,CASRLAGGKNNEQFF,TGTGCCAGCAGACTAGCGGGAGGCAAGAACAATGAGCAGTTCTTC
TRBJ1-1,.,TRBV7-2,.,CASSFGGTMNTEAFF,TGTGCCAGCAGCTTCGGGGGGACCATGAACACTGAAGCTTTCTTT
TRBJ1-3,.,TRBV28,.,CASSFGRNGNTIYF,TGTGCCAGCAGTTTTGGTAGAAATGGAAACACCATATATTTT
TRBJ2-3,.,TRBV29-1,.,CSVEEWLRGTADTQYF,TGCAGCGTTGAAGAGTGGCTACGGGGGACGGCAGATACGCAGTATTTT
TRBJ2-2,.,TRBV11-2,.,CASSSPHGGPLAGELFF,TGTGCCAGCAGCTCCCCCCATGGGGGGCCCTTGGCCGGGGAGCTGTTTTTT
TRBJ1-2,TRBD1,TRBV5-5,.,CASSLGTGYGGYTF,TGTGCCAGCAGCCTCGGGACAGGGTACGGTGGCTACACCTTC
TRBJ2-1,.,TRBV27,few,CASRTGAANEQFF,TGTGCCAGCAGGACCGGGGCAGCAAATGAGCAGTTCTTC
TRBJ2-7,TRBD2,TRBV5-4,.,CASSLWLAGGGVGEQYF,TGTGCCAGCAGCTTGTGGTTAGCGGGAGGAGGGGTGGGGGAGCAGTACTTC
TRBJ1-1,.,TRBV7-2,.,CASSLAEGVWGYSTEAFF,TGTGCCAGCAGCTTAGCAGAGGGCGTATGGGGGTACAGCACTGAAGCTTTCTTT
TRBJ2-2,TRBD1,TRBV5-6,.,CASSSGTGDTGELFF,TGTGCCAGCAGCTCCGGGACAGGGGACACCGGGGAGCTGTTTTTT
TRBJ2-7,.,TRBV5-1,.,CASSLGTTGYYEQYF,TGCGCCAGCAGCTTGGGCACGACAGGTTACTACGAGCAGTACTTC
TRBJ2-3,.,TRBV9,.,CASSVGAGGGRTDTQYF,TGTGCCAGCAGCGTAGGGGCCGGGGGCGGGAGAACAGATACGCAGTATTTT
TRBJ1-5,TRBD1,TRBV28,.,CASRYRGDNQPQHF,TGTGCCAGCAGATACAGGGGAGACAATCAGCCCCAGCATTTT
TRBJ1-6,TRBD1,TRBV6-5,.,CASTYGQAANSPLHF,TGTGCCAGCACCTACGGACAGGCAGCTAATTCACCCCTCCACTTT
TRBJ2-7,.,TRBV18,.,CASSLRQDHTPPLAEQYF,TGTGCCAGCTCATTAAGGCAGGATCACACCCCCCCTCTGGCCGAGCAGTACTTC
TRBJ2-7,TRBD2,TRBV7-6,.,CASSPSGRLSYEQYF,TGTGCCAGCAGCCCCAGCGGGAGGCTCTCCTACGAGCAGTACTTC
TRBJ1-5,TRBD1,TRBV5-4,.,CASSLGGGQPQHF,TGTGCCAGCAGCTTAGGGGGCGGTCAGCCCCAGCATTTT
TRBJ1-4,.,TRBV27,.,CASSPQGGDEKLFF,TGTGCCAGCAGCCCGCAGGGTGGCGATGAAAAACTGTTTTTT
TRBJ1-3,.,TRBV5-6,.,CASSFSNSGNTIYF,TGTGCCAGCAGCTTTTCCAACTCTGGAAACACCATATATTTT
TRBJ2-1,TRBD2,TRBV7-2,.,CASSAGLAMTEQFF,TGTGCCAGCAGCGCAGGACTAGCGATGACTGAGCAGTTCTTC
TRBJ2-5,.,TRBV5-3,.,CASNPGTAETQYF,TGTGCCAGCAATCCAGGGACGGCAGAGACCCAGTACTTC
TRBJ1-2,.,TRBV4-2,.,CASRSSYGYTF,TGTGCCAGCAGATCCTCTTATGGCTACACCTTC
TRBJ2-5,.,TRBV6-7,once,CASGAGCQETQYF,TGTGCCAGCGGGGCGGGGTGCCAAGAGACCCAGTACTTC